This T cell receptor (beta chain) was retrieved from a study of T-cell reconstitution after alpha-beta-depleted transplantation in children (dated by TCRdb to 2015 to 2016). Some background on the complete study: Using TCR repertoire profiling, the study quantitatively followed how T-cell immune reconstitution unfolded in children after TCRalphabeta/CD19-depleted allogeneic hematopoietic cell transplantation.

Receptor libraries were prepared by PCR. Sequenced on an Illumina HiSeq 2500. TCR libraries were prepared with molecular barcoding, using unique molecular identifiers to normalize TCRbeta repertoire quantification. TCRdb reprocessing: public reads trimmed at Q25 with fastp, clones called with MiXCR, in-frame beta chains kept. Each CDR3 protein gets just one entry, which takes the most common genes and DNA from the rows behind it. Within this sample are hundreds of thousands of distinct CDR3 sequences, with approximately 9.6% of them counted one time only. Around 10% of the sample rests with the top ten. Per the germline V gene, SGHTA is the CDR1 and FQGTGA is the CDR2. V was cut back by 4 bases and J by 1 base, leaving a gap of 16 bases between them. Inclusive of the bounding cysteine and phenylalanine, the CDR3 is 17 residues long. Left in the record is the CDR3 DNA by itself, 51 bases read in frame from the first base.

Regarding this clonotype: What this receptor recognizes is not known. No much larger clonotype is one base removed from it; base qualities were not supplied.

The chain is made from TRBV7-3 and TRBJ2-2, with the D gene not confidently named. The sequence came from a human donor who donated a stem cell graft to a child with SCID. This sample comprised PBMCs from the stem cell graft donor, obtained from the stem cell graft. CDR3 region: CASSSTKFGGNTGELFF. The nucleotides are TGTGCCAGCAGCTCCACGAAGTTCGGCGGGAACACCGGGGAGCTGTTTTTT.